The entry below gives a single T cell receptor beta chain sequence along with its context. Assay used: immunoSEQ multiplex PCR; TCRdb lists only in-frame clones, some missing. Of more than 400,000 clones detected, roughly 80% appear once; the ten largest clones hold roughly 12%. This record belongs to a study of shared clonotypes between healthy human individuals. The sample consisted of PBMCs. This TCR came from a woman aged 40-49 years in good health. Some clones in this sample may be carry-over from other donors' samples.

The CDR3 region is CASSLVAGVHFGYTF. Written as DNA, the CDR3 is TGCGCCAGCAGCTTGGTGGCCGGCGTGCATTTTGGCTACACCTTC. The rearrangement joins TRBV5-1 to TRBJ1-2; D not resolved. Germline V gene sequence: CDR1 SGHRS, CDR2 YFSETQ. Trimming pared 0 bases from V and 7 bases from J, leaving 16 bases between. The CDR3 has 15 residues.